This T cell receptor beta chain was captured by sequencing in a study of shared T cell receptors in the human thymus. The repertoire was sequenced with immunoSEQ multiplex PCR; TCRdb's copy has only in-frame clones and lacks some. The sample has hundreds of thousands of clones, more than 75% seen once. Trimming removed 0 bases from V and 8 bases from J; junction bases left unmatched: 11. Germline CDR1 SGHDN, CDR2 FVKESK. The CDR3 runs to 19 residues. The sample was also reused in another study, on human thymus T cells. That paper states: Seemingly biased V and J gene usage marked thymic and blood repertoires. Related studies found that unrelated individuals share highly overlapping thymic repertoires.

The chain couples TRBV14 to TRBJ1-6; the match to TRBD1 covers 12 bases. Sequenced: thymocytes. This TCR was sampled from a boy under two years old with a congenital heart defect. CDR3 coding DNA: TGTGCCAGCAGCCAAGATGTTGGGACAGGGGGCGCCGGGCATTCACCCCTCCACTTT. The encoded protein is CASSQDVGTGGAGHSPLHF.